The rows below give T cell receptor beta chains drawn from one sample of a study of shared clonotypes between healthy human individuals. Measured with immunoSEQ multiplex PCR; TCRdb has only the in-frame clones, and not every one. This sample has over 2,000,000 clones, with around 95% found just once. The sequenced sample was naive CD8+ T cells from PBMCs. The origin of the receptors is a man aged 18 to 30 in good health. Some clones in this sample may be carry-over from other donors' samples. CDR3s include the opening cysteine and the closing phenylalanine or tryptophan. Fields, in order: V gene, D gene, clone size, J gene, CDR3 protein, CDR3 DNA. D genes are given only for firm matches. The size of a clone is reported for some rows only, either as once, few or many, or as a class for expanded clones.

>TRBV27|TRBD1|-|TRBJ2-1
CASSPQTGVVHNEQFF
TGTGCCAGCAGTCCGCAGACAGGGGTTGTACACAATGAGCAGTTCTTC
>TRBV7-8|-|-|TRBJ2-1
CASSSLGPDNEQFF
TGTGCCAGCAGCTCCCTCGGGCCAGACAATGAGCAGTTCTTC
>TRBV9|TRBD2|-|TRBJ2-3
CASSPQPGLATDTQYF
TGTGCCAGCAGCCCGCAGCCGGGACTAGCGACAGATACGCAGTATTTT
>TRBV6-6|-|-|TRBJ2-7
CASSYDRGAPSYEQYF
TGTGCCAGCAGTTACGACCGGGGGGCCCCCTCCTACGAGCAGTACTTC
>TRBV28|TRBD2|-|TRBJ2-4
CASSFLLAGGSQAKNIQYF
TGTGCCAGCAGTTTCCTACTAGCGGGAGGGTCCCAGGCCAAAAACATTCAGTACTTC
>TRBV7-9|-|-|TRBJ1-4
CASSPGGEEATNEKLFF
TGTGCCAGCAGCCCCGGGGGGGAGGAGGCAACTAATGAAAAACTGTTTTTT
>TRBV25-1|-|-|TRBJ2-1
CASSHGSNEQFF
TGTGCCAGCAGTCACGGGAGCAATGAGCAGTTCTTC
>TRBV11-2|-|-|TRBJ1-1
CASSPAGKGTEAFF
TGTGCCAGCAGCCCCGCCGGGAAAGGCACTGAAGCTTTCTTT
>TRBV9|-|-|TRBJ2-1
CATGRGASRDEQFF
TGTGCCACTGGTAGGGGGGCCTCTAGGGATGAGCAGTTCTTC
>TRBV6-5|-|-|TRBJ2-7
CASSYSAGARAYEQYF
TGTGCCAGCAGTTACTCGGCTGGGGCACGGGCCTACGAGCAGTACTTC
>TRBV7-3|-|-|TRBJ1-5
CASSQNIGSGTQPQHF
TGTGCCAGCAGCCAAAATATAGGGTCGGGGACTCAGCCCCAGCATTTT
>TRBV19|-|-|TRBJ2-7
CASSPRGVYEQYF
TGTGCCAGTAGTCCGCGAGGGGTCTACGAGCAGTACTTC
>TRBV9|-|once|TRBJ1-2
CASSAGVPDDGYTF
TGTGCCAGCAGCGCCGGTGTCCCGGATGATGGCTACACCTTC
>TRBV11-2|-|once|TRBJ2-7
CASTDGAYEQYF
TGTGCCAGCACGGACGGGGCCTACGAGCAGTACTTC
>TRBV4-1|-|-|TRBJ1-1
CASSQVLEGTEAFF
TGCGCCAGCAGCCAAGTACTCGAGGGGACTGAAGCTTTCTTT
>TRBV7-9|TRBD1|once|TRBJ1-6
CASSSTGGGPLGSPLHF
TGTGCCAGCAGCAGCACAGGGGGCGGCCCATTAGGATCACCCCTCCACTTT
>TRBV4-1|-|-|TRBJ2-7
CASSQAYSYEQYF
TGCGCCAGCAGCCAAGCCTATTCCTACGAGCAGTACTTC
>TRBV7-6|-|-|TRBJ2-3
CASSSPGGSDADTQYF
TGTGCCAGCAGCTCCCCCGGGGGTAGCGACGCAGATACGCAGTATTTT
>TRBV11-2|-|-|TRBJ2-2
CASSLMFVARNTGELFF
TGTGCCAGCAGCTTAATGTTTGTCGCTCGGAACACCGGGGAGCTGTTTTTT
>TRBV2|-|once|TRBJ1-4
CASRDRGGKEKLFF
TGTGCCAGCAGGGACAGAGGCGGCAAGGAAAAACTGTTTTTT
>TRBV9|TRBD1|once|TRBJ2-7
CASSAGDRDAQYF
TGTGCCAGCAGCGCAGGGGACAGGGACGCGCAGTACTTC
>TRBV5-5|TRBD2|-|TRBJ2-3
CASSASGLAADTQYF
TGTGCCAGCAGCGCCTCGGGACTAGCGGCAGATACGCAGTATTTT
>TRBV11-2|-|-|TRBJ2-7
CASSLVLGHEQYF
TGTGCCAGCAGCTTAGTTCTGGGCCACGAGCAGTACTTC